This TCR beta chain was recorded in a study of T cell repertoires in cytomegalovirus infection. Study-wide context: Based on public TCR beta signatures, there were indications of CMV infection and of a matching HLA type.

Germline-derived CDR1 and CDR2 are ENHRY and SYGVKD. The V end was cut by 6 bases, the J end by 1 base, with 3 bases between. This CDR3 region has 11 residues. Study-wide results and limits: Of the TCR beta families, the public ones yielded a cumulative frequency that identified carriers of CMV plus the relevant HLA. Predominance within the ex vivo response was attributable to HLA-C-restricted CMV-specific TCR beta clonotypes.

TCRdb itself ran the reads through MiXCR, one entry per CDR3 protein. The repertoire holds approximately 200,000 distinct CDR3 sequences, approximately 22% seen once, with roughly 18% in the top ten. Details on this clonotype: Its antigen is not identified.

J is TRBJ1-1 and V is TRBV10-3, with unresolved D. The sequencing sample was made of CD8+ T cells from PBMCs. This receptor was taken from a human donor in good health (CMV status not recorded). Some clones in this sample may be carry-over from other donors' samples. The CDR3: CAIRQNTEAFF. CDR3 sequence (DNA): TGTGCCATCAGACAGAACACTGAAGCTTTCTTT.